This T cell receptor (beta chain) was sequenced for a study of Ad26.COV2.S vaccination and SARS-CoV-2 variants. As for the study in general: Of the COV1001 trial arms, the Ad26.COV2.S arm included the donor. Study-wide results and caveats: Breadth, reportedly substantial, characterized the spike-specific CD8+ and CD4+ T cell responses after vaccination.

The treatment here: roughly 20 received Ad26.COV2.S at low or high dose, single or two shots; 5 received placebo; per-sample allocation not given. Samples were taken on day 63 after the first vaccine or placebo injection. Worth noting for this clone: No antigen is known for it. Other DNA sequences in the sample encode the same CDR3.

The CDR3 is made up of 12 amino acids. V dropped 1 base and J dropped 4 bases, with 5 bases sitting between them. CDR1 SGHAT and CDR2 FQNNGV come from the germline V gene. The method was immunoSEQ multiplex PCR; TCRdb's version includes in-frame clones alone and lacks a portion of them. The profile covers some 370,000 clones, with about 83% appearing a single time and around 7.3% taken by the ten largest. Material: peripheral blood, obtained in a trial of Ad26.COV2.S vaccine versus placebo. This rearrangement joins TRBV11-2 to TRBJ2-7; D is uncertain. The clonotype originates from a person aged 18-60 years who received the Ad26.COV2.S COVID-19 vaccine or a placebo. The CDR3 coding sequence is TGTGCCAGCAGCTTAGGGCTATACGAGCAGTACTTC. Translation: CASSLGLYEQYF.